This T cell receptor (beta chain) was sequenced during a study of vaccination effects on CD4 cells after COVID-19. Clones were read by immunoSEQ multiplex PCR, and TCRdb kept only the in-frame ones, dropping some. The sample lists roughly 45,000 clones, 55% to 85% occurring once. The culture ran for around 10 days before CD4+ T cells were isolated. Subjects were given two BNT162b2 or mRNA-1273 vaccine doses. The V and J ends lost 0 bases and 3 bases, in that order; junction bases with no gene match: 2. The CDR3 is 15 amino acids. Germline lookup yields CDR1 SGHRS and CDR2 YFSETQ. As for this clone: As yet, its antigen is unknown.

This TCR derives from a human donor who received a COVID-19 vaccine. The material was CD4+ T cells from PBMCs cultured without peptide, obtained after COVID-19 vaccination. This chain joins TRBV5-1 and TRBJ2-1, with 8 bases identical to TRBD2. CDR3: CASSLDGGGYNEQFF. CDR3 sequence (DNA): TGCGCCAGCAGCTTGGACGGGGGGGGCTACAATGAGCAGTTCTTC.